The clone carrying this T cell receptor (beta chain) has at least ten counts. Antigen specificity is unknown. It was with a sample-barcoded 5' primer and a J-beta primer mix that a second PCR of about 6 to 12 cycles was run. TCRdb reprocessed the 5' RACE reads with MiXCR, giving one entry per CDR3 protein. The repertoire consists of about 620,000 distinct CDR3 sequences, with approximately 52% occurring once and the leading ten covering about 13%. This specimen belongs to a study of blood T cells in healthy people across ages. Study results and caveats: It was held that the diversity estimates obtained from one million T cells were underestimates.

The receptor's source is a woman of 80 years or more in good health. What was sequenced was blood.

CDR3 loop: CASSLIGEELGGYTF. CDR3 coding DNA: TGTGCCAGCAGCTTAATCGGGGAAGAATTGGGCGGCTACACCTTC. This chain connects TRBV11-2 to TRBJ1-2; D is uncertain. Per the germline V gene, CDR1 is SGHAT and CDR2 is FQNNGV. The CDR3 loop spans 15 amino acids. V shed 2 bases and J shed 8 bases, with 18 bases lying between them.